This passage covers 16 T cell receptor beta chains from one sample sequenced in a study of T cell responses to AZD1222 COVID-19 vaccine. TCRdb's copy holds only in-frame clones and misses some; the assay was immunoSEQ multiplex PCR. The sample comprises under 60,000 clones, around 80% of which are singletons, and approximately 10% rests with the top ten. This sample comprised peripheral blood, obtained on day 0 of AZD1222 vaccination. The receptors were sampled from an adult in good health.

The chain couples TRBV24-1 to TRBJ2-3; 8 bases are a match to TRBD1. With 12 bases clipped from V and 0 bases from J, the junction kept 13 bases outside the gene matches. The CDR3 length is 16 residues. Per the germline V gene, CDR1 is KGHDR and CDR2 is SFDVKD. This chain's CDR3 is CAFPRDRTVSTDTQYF. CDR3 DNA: TGTGCCTTCCCCAGGGACAGGACGGTCAGCACAGATACGCAGTATTTT.

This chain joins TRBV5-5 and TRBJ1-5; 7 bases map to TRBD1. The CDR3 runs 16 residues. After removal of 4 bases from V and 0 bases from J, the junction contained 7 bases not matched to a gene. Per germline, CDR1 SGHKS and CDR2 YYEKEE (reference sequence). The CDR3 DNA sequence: TGTGCCAGCAGCGAAACAGGGGAATATAGCAATCAGCCCCAGCATTTT. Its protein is CASSETGEYSNQPQHF.

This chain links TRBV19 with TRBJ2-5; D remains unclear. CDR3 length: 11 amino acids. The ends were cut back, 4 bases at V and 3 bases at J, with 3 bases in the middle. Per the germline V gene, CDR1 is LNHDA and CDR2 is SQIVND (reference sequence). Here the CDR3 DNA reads TGTGCCAGTAGTACAAAAGAGACCCAGTACTTC. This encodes CASSTKETQYF.

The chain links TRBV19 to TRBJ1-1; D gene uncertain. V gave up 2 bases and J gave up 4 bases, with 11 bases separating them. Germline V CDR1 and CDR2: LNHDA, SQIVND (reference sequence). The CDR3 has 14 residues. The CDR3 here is CASSIRWAGTEAFF. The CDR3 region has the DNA TGTGCCAGTAGTATAAGATGGGCGGGCACTGAAGCTTTCTTT. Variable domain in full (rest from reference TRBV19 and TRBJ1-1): DGGITQSPKYLFRKEGQNVTLSCEQNLNHDAMYWYRQDPGQGLRLIYYSQIVNDFQKGDIAEGYSVSREKKESFPLTVTSAQKNPTAFYLCASSIRWAGTEAFFGQGTRLTVV.

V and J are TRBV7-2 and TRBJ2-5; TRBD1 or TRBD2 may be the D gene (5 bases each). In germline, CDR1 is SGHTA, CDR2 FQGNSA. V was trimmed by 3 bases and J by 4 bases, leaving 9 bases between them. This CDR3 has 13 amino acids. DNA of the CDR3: TGTGCCAGCAGCTTTCCTGGGGGAGAGACCCAGTACTTC. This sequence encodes CASSFPGGETQYF.

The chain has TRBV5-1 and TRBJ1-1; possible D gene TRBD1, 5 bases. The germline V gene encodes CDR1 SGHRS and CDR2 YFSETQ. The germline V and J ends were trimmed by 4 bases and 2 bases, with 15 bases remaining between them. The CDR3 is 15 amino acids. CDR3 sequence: CASSPDGGSNTEAFF. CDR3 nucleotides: TGCGCCAGCAGCCCGGACGGGGGTTCTAACACTGAAGCTTTCTTT.

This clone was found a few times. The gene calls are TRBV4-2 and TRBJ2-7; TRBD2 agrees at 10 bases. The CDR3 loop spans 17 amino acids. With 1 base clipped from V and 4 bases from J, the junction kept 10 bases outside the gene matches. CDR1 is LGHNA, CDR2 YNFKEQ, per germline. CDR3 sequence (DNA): TGTGCCAGCAGCCAAGTTAAGCGGGAGGGCCGAGCGTACGAGCAGTACTTC. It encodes CASSQVKREGRAYEQYF.

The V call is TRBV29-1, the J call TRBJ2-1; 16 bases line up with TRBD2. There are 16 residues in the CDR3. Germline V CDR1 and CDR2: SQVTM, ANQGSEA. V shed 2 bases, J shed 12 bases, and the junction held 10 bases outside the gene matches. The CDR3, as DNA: TGCAGCGTTGAAACCACCGGGACTAGCGGGGGGGTTGGGCAGTTCTTC. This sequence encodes CSVETTGTSGGVGQFF.

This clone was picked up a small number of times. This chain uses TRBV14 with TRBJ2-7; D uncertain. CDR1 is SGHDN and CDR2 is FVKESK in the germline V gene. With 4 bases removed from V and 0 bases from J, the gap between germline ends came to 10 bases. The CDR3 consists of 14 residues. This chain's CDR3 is CASSPIMSSYEQYF. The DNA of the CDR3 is TGTGCCAGCAGCCCTATCATGAGCTCCTACGAGCAGTACTTC.

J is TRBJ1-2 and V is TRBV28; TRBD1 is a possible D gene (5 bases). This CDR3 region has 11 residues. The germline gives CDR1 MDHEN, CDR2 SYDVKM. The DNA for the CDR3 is TGTGCAACCAGGGAAGACTATGGCTACACCTTC. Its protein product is CATREDYGYTF.

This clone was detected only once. This CDR3 reads CASSEQSAQPQHF. The CDR3 nucleotides are TGTGCCAGCAGTGAACAGTCGGCTCAGCCCCAGCATTTT. This sequence joins TRBV6-1 and TRBJ1-5; D gene unclear. This CDR3 has 13 residues. In germline, CDR1 is MNHNS, CDR2 SASEGT. V shed 2 bases and J shed 6 bases, with 8 bases lying between them.

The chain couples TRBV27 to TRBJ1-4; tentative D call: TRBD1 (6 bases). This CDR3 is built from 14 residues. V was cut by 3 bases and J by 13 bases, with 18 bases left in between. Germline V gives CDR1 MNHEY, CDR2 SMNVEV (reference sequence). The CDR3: CASSFSRRTDLLFF. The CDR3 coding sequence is TGTGCCAGCAGTTTCAGCCGCAGGACAGATTTACTGTTTTTT.

The CDR3 here is CASSSSGLSYNEQFF. CDR3 coding DNA: TGTGCCAGCAGCTCCTCGGGACTATCCTACAATGAGCAGTTCTTC. The chain is built from TRBV5-4 and TRBJ2-1; 7 nucleotides agree with TRBD2. Trimming at V came to 3 bases and at J to 1 base, leaving 4 bases not matched to a gene. The CDR3 is 15 residues long. CDR1 is SGHNT and CDR2 is YYREEE in the germline V gene (reference sequence).

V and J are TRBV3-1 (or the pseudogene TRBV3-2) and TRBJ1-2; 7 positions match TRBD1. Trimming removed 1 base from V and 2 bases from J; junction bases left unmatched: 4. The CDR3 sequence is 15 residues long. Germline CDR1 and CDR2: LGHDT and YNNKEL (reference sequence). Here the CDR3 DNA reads TGTGCCAGCAGCCAAGGCATACAGGGGAACTATGGCTACACCTTC. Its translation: CASSQGIQGNYGYTF.

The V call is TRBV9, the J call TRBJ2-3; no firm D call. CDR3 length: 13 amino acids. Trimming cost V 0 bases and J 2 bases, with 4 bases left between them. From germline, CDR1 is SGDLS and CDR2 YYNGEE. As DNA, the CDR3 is TGTGCCAGCAGCGTAGTATCCACAGATACGCAGTATTTT. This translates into CASSVVSTDTQYF.

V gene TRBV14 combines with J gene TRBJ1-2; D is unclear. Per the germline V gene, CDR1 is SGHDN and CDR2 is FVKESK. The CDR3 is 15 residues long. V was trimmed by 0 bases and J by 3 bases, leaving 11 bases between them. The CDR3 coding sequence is TGTGCCAGCAGCCAAGATGGTGGCCCGGACTATGGCTACACCTTC. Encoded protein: CASSQDGGPDYGYTF.